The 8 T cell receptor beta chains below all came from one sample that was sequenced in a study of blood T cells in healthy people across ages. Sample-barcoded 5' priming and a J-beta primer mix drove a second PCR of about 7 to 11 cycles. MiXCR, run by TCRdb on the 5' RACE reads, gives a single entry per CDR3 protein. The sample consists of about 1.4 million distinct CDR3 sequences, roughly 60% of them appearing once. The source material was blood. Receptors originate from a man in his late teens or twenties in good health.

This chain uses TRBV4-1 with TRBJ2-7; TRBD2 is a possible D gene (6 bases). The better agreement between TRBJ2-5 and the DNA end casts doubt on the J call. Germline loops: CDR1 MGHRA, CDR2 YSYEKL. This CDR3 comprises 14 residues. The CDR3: CASSPEGLLETQYF. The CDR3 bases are TGCGCCAGCAGCCCCGAGGGACTTCTTGAGACCCAGTACTTC.

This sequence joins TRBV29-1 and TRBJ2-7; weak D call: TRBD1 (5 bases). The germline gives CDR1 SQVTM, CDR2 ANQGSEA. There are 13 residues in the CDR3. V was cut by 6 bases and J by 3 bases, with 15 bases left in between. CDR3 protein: CSVTTVDYYEQYF. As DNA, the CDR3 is TGCAGCGTCACGACAGTGGATTACTACGAGCAGTACTTC.

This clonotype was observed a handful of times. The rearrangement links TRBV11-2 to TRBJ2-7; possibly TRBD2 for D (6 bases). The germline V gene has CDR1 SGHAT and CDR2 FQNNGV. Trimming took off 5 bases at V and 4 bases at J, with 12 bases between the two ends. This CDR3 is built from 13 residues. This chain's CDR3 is CASSPGTQYEQYF. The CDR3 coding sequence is TGTGCCAGCAGCCCGGGGACTCAGTACGAGCAGTACTTC.

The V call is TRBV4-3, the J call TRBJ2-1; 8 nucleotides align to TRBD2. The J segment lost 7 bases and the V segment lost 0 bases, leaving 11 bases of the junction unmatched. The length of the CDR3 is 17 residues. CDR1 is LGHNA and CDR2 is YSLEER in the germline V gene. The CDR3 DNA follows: TGCGCCAGCAGCCAAGAACGGAGTGCGGGACTAGGGAATGAGCAGTTCTTC. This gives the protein CASSQERSAGLGNEQFF.

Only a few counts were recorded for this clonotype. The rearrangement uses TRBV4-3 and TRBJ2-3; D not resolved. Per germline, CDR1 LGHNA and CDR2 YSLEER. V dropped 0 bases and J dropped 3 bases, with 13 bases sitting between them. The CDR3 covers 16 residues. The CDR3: CASSQDGPASTDTQYF. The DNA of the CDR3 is TGCGCCAGCAGCCAAGATGGGCCAGCTAGTACAGATACGCAGTATTTT.

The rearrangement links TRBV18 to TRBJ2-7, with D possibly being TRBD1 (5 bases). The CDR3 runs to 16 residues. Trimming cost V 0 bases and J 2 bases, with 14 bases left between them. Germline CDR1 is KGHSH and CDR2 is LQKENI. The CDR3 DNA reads TGTGCCAGCTCACCACCGGGTAGGACGGACACCTACGAGCAGTACTTC. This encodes CASSPPGRTDTYEQYF. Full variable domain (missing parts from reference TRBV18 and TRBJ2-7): NAGVMQNPRHLVRRRGQEARLRCSPMKGHSHVYWYRQLPEEGLKFMVYLQKENIIDESGMPKERFSAEFPKEGPSILRIQQVVRGDSAAYFCASSPPGRTDTYEQYFGPGTRLTVT.

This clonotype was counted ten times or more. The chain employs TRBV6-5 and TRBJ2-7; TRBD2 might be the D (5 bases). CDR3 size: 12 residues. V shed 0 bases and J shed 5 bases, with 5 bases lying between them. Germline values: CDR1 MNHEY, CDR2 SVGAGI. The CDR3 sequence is CASSYSGDEQYF. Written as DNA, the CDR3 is TGTGCCAGCAGTTACTCCGGGGACGAGCAGTACTTC.

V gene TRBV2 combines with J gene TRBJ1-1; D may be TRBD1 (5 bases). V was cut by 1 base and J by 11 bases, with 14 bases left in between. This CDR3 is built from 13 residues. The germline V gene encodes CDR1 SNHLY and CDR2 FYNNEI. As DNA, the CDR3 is TGTGCCAGCAGTGAAGTGTCCCAGGGATCGGCTTTCTTT. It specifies CASSEVSQGSAFF.